This is a list of T cell receptor beta chains from one sample in a study of blood T cell repertoires in COVID-19. The data were produced by immunoSEQ multiplex PCR, yet TCRdb's version contains in-frame clones alone and is incomplete. Found here are roughly 270,000 clones, approximately 86% of them singletons; the top ten hold just under 9.5%. The material sequenced was peripheral blood. The receptors were gathered from a man between 18 and 29 years old with active or convalescent COVID-19. Both conserved end residues are part of each CDR3. The order of the fields is J gene, clone size, V gene, D gene, CDR3 length, CDR3 DNA, CDR3 protein. A D gene is named only where the DNA matches it firmly. Only some rows state a clone size, as once, few, many or a class for expanded clones.

TRBJ2-7 . TRBV18 . 15 TGTGCCAGCTCACCATTCGCAGAGGCCTCCTACGAGCAGTACTTC CASSPFAEASYEQYF
TRBJ2-7 . TRBV25-1 . 14 TGTGCCAGCAGTGGCCGACAAAGATCCTACGAGCAGTACTTC CASSGRQRSYEQYF
TRBJ2-7 . TRBV4-3 TRBD2 15 TGCGCCAGCAGCCAAGTAGCGGGGGGCCCCTACGAGCAGTACTTC CASSQVAGGPYEQYF
TRBJ1-5 . TRBV6-5 . 15 TGTGCCAGCAGTCGAACCGGGACACCCGATCAGCCCCAGCATTTT CASSRTGTPDQPQHF
TRBJ2-7 . TRBV25-1 TRBD1 11 TGTGCCAGCAGGACAGGGAACGAGCAGTACTTC CASRTGNEQYF
TRBJ2-3 . TRBV6-5 . 13 TGTGCCAGCAGCGACTGGGGCACAGATACGCAGTATTTT CASSDWGTDTQYF
TRBJ2-5 . TRBV4-1 TRBD2 16 TGCGCCAGCAGCCTCCTTCGCGGGGGACCTCAAGAGACCCAGTACTTC CASSLLRGGPQETQYF
TRBJ1-1 . TRBV7-8 . 13 TGTGCCAGCAGCGTCAGGGTGGACGCTGAAGCTTTCTTT CASSVRVDAEAFF
TRBJ2-1 . TRBV7-3 . 15 TGTGCCAGCAGCCAAGGGGACTGGAAGGTCAATGAGCAGTTCTTC CASSQGDWKVNEQFF
TRBJ2-7 . TRBV29-1 TRBD1 11 TGCAGCGTCTACAGGGGGTACGAGCAGTACTTC CSVYRGYEQYF
TRBJ1-2 . TRBV3-1/TRBV3-2 . 13 TGTGCCAGCAACCAGGGACACGGTTATGGCTACACCTTC CASNQGHGYGYTF
TRBJ1-1 once TRBV13 TRBD1 16 TGTGCCAGCAGCTTGGGACAGGGGGACTTGAACACTGAAGCTTTCTTT CASSLGQGDLNTEAFF
TRBJ1-6 . TRBV6-4 . 14 TGTGCCAGCAGTGCCAGGGTTGAGGATTCACCCCTCCACTTT CASSARVEDSPLHF
TRBJ1-1 . TRBV11-3 . 16 TGTGCCAGCAGCTTCTTACCGGACAAGATGAACACTGAAGCTTTCTTT CASSFLPDKMNTEAFF
TRBJ2-7 . TRBV6-1 TRBD1 14 TGTGCCAGCAGTGACACAGGGGGCATCAACGAGCAGTACTTC CASSDTGGINEQYF
TRBJ2-7 . TRBV29-1 . 13 TGCAGTGTATGGGCAGGGCTCTCCTACGAGCAGTACTTC CSVWAGLSYEQYF
TRBJ2-7 . TRBV7-7 . 18 TGTGCCAGCAGGTCCACAGGGTGGCGGTTTAGGGTTCCCTACGAGCAGTACTTC CASRSTGWRFRVPYEQYF
TRBJ1-4 . TRBV2 . 16 TGTGCCAGCAGCCAACGGGGGTTGCGGGCTAATGAAAAACTGTTTTTT CASSQRGLRANEKLFF
TRBJ1-1 . TRBV25-1 TRBD1 13 TGTGCCAGCAGTCCCCAGGACAGGGAAGGACCTTTCTTT CASSPQDREGPFF
TRBJ2-1 . TRBV10-2 TRBD2 14 TGCGCCAGCAGTGAGGGACGGGGGGGCGGTGAGCAGTTCTTC CASSEGRGGGEQFF
TRBJ1-1 once TRBV4-1 . 13 TGCGCCAGCAGCCCCAGGGAGGGGGATGAAGCTTTCTTT CASSPREGDEAFF
TRBJ2-7 . TRBV4-1 TRBD1 16 TGCGCCAGCAGCCAAGATCAAGGGGGCAGCTCCTACGAGCAGTACTTC CASSQDQGGSSYEQYF